These T cell receptor beta chains were read from a single sample in a study of blood T cell repertoires in COVID-19. The repertoire was sequenced with immunoSEQ multiplex PCR; TCRdb's copy has only in-frame clones and lacks some. The sample holds tens of thousands of clones, around three quarters seen once. Sequencing was performed on peripheral blood. The receptor source for this set is a woman between 45 and 65 years old with acute or convalescent COVID-19. CDR3s include the opening cysteine and the closing phenylalanine or tryptophan. Part of the rows lack a size; the others show once, few, many or a class for expanded clones.

v_call clone_size cdr3_aa
TRBV6-5 - CASGLSGGAGELFF
TRBV6-5 - CASRGTVEAFF
TRBV10-3 - CAIRDQGLAGADEQFF
TRBV6-1 - CASSETSGGFQETQYF
TRBV5-1 - CASRFQNGGELFF
TRBV27 many CASGLGPASYEQYF
TRBV27 - CASSLGHRTYEQYF
TRBV7-2 - CASSSRTGSNEQFF
TRBV29-1 - CSALMGSSGNTIYF
TRBV10-3 - CAISGRDREAGNTIYF
TRBV28 - CASRTQGAQEETQYF
TRBV27 few CASSFSNDNEQFF
TRBV5-1 - CASSLVSSEYEQYF
TRBV7-9 - CASSPTGTGVSPLHF
TRBV4-1 - CASSQPGLAAHNEQFF
TRBV6-5 - CASQQGTNSNQPQHF
TRBV6-2/TRBV6-3 - CASSYGSGGLGTGANVLTF